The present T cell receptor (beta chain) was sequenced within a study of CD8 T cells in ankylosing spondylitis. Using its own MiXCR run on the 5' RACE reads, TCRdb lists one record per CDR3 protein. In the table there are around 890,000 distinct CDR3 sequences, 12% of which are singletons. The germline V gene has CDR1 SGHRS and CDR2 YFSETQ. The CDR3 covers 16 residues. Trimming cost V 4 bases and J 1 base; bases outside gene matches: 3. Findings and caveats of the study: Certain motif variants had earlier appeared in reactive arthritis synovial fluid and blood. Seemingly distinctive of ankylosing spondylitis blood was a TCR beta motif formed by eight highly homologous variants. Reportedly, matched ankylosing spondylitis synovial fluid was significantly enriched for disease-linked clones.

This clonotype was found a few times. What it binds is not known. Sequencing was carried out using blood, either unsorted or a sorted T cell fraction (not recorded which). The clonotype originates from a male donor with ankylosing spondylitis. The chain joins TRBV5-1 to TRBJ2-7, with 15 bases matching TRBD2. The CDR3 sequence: CASSPGTSGGSYEQYF. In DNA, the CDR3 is TGCGCCAGCAGCCCCGGGACTAGCGGGGGGTCCTACGAGCAGTACTTC.